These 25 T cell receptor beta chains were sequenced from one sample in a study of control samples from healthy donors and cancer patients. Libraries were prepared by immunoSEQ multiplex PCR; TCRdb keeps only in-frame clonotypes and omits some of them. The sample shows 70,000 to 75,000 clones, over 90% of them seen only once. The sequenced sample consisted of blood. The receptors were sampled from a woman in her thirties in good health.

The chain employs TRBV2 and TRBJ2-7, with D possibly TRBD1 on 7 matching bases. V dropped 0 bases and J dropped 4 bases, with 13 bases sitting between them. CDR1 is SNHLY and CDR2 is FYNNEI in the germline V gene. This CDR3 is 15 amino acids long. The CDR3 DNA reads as TGTGCCAGCAGTGAAGCCTGGGGGGACAGATACGAGCAGTACGTC. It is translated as CASSEAWGDRYEQYV.

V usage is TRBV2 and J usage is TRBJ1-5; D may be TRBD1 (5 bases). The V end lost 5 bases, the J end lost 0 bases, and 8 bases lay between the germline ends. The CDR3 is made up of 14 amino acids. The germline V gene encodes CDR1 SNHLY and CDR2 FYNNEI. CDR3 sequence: CASSPGFSNQPQHF. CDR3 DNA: TGTGCCAGCAGTCCAGGGTTTAGCAATCAGCCCCAGCATTTT.

CDR3 amino acids: CASSLEGHLNTEAFF. The CDR3 region has the DNA TGTGCCAGCAGCTTAGAGGGACACTTGAACACTGAAGCTTTCTTT. The genes are TRBV7-9 and TRBJ1-1; tentative D call: TRBD1 (6 bases). V was trimmed by 1 base and J by 0 bases, leaving 9 bases between them. In germline, CDR1 is SEHNR, CDR2 FQNEAQ (reference sequence). The CDR3 length is 15 residues. Together with reference TRBV7-9 and TRBJ1-1, the CDR3 gives the full variable domain: DTGVSQNPRHKITKRGQNVTFRCDPISEHNRLYWYRQTLGQGPEFLTYFQNEAQLEKSRLLSDRFSAERPKGSFSTLEIQRTEQGDSAMYLCASSLEGHLNTEAFFGQGTRLTVV.

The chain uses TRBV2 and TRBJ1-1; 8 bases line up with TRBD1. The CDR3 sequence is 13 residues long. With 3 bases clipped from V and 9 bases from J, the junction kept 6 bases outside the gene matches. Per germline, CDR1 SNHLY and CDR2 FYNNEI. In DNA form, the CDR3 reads TGTGCCAGCAGTGAGGTCGGCAGGGGGCAAGCTTTCTTT. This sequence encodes CASSEVGRGQAFF. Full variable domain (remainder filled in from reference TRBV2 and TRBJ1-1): EPEVTQTPSHQVTQMGQEVILRCVPISNHLYFYWYRQILGQKVEFLVSFYNNEISEKSEIFDDQFSVERPDGSNFTLKIRSTKLEDSAMYFCASSEVGRGQAFFGQGTRLTVV.

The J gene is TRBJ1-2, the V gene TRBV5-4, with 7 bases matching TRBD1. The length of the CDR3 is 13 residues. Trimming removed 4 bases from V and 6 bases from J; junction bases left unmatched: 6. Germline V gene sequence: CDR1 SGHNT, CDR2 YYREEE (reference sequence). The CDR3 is CASSLQGWDGYTF. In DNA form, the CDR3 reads TGTGCCAGCAGCCTACAGGGGTGGGATGGCTACACCTTC. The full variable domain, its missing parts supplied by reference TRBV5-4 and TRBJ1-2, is ETGVTQSPTHLIKTRGQQVTLRCSSQSGHNTVSWYQQALGQGPQFIFQYYREEENGRGNFPPRFSGLQFPNYSSELNVNALELDDSALYLCASSLQGWDGYTFGSGTRLTVV.

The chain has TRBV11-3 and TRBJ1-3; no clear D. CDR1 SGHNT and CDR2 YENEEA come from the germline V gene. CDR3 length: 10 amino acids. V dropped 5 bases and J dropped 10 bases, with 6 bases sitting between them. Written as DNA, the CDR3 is TGTGCCAGCAGCCCCGGGACCATATATTTT. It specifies CASSPGTIYF.

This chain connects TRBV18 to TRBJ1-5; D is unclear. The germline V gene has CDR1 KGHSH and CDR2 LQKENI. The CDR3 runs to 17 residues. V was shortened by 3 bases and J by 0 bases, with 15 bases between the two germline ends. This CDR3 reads CASSPPPPYYSNQPQHF. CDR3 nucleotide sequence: TGTGCCAGCTCACCCCCTCCCCCCTACTATAGCAATCAGCCCCAGCATTTT.

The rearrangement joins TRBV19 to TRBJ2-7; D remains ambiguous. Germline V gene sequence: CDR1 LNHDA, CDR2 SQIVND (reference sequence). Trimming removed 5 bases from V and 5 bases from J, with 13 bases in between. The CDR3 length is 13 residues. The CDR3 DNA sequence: TGTGCCAGTAGTTACACGAGGAAGGACGAGCAGTACTTC. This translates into CASSYTRKDEQYF.

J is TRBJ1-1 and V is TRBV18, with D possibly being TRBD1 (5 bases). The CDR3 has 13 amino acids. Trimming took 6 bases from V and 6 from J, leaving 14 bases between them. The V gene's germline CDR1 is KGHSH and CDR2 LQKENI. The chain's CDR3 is CASSQGSQAEAFF. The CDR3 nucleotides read TGTGCCAGCTCGCAGGGTAGCCAAGCTGAAGCTTTCTTT.

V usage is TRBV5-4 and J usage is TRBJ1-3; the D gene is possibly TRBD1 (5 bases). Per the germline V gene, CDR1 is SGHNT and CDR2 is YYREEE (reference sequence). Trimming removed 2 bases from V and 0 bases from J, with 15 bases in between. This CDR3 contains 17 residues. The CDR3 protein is CASSFPQLDNSGNTIYF. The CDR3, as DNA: TGTGCCAGCAGCTTCCCACAGCTGGACAACTCTGGAAACACCATATATTTT.

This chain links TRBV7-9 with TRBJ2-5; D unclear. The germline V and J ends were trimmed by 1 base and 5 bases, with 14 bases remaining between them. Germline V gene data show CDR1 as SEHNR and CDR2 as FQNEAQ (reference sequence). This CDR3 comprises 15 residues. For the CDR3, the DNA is TGTGCCAGCAGCTTAGGTTTTGGGGATCTGGAGACCCAGTACTTC. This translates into CASSLGFGDLETQYF.

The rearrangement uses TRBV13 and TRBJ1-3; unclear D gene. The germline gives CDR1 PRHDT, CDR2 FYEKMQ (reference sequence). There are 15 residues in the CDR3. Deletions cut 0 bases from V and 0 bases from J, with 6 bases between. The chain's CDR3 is CASSLGSISGNTIYF. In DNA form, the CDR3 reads TGTGCCAGCAGCTTAGGTTCCATCTCTGGAAACACCATATATTTT. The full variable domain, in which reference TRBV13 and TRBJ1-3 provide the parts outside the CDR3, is AAGVIQSPRHLIKEKRETATLKCYPIPRHDTVYWYQQGPGQDPQFLISFYEKMQSDKGSIPDRFSAQQFSDYHSELNMSSLELGDSALYFCASSLGSISGNTIYFGEGSWLTVV.

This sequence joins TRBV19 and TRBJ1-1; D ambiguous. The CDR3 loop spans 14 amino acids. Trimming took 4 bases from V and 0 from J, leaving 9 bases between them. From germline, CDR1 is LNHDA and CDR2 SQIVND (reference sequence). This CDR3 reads CASSRIIMNTEAFF. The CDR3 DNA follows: TGTGCCAGTAGTAGGATAATAATGAACACTGAAGCTTTCTTT.

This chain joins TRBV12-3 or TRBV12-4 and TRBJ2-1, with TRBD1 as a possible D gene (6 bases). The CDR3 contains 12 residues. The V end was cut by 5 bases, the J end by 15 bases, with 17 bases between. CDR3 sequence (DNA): TGTGCCAGCAGTCCAGAACGGGGACAAGGGTTCTTC. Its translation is CASSPERGQGFF.

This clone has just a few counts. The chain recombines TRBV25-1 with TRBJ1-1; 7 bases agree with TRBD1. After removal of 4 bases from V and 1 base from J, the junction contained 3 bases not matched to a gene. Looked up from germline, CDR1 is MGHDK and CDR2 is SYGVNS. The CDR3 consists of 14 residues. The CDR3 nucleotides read TGTGCCAGCAGTGCTAGGACAGGGAACACTGAAGCTTTCTTT. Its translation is CASSARTGNTEAFF.

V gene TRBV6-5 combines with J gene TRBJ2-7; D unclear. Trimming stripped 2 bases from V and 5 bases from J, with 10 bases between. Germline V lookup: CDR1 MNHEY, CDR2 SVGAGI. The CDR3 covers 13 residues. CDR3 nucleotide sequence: TGTGCCAGCAGTTACGTACAAGCCCACGAGCAGTACTTC. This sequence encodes CASSYVQAHEQYF.

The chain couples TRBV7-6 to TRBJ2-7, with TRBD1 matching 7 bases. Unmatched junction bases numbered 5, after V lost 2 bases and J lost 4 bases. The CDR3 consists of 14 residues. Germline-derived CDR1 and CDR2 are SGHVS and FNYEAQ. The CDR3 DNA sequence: TGTGCCAGCAGCTTACCGGGACAGAAGTACGAGCAGTACTTC. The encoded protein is CASSLPGQKYEQYF.

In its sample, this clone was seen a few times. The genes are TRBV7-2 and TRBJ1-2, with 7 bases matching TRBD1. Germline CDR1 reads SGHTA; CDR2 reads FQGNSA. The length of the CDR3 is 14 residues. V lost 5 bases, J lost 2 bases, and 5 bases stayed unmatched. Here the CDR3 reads CASSARQGNYGYTF. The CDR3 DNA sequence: TGTGCCAGCAGCGCCCGACAGGGCAACTATGGCTACACCTTC. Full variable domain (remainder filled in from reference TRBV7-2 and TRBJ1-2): GAGVSQSPSNKVTEKGKDVELRCDPISGHTALYWYRQSLGQGLEFLIYFQGNSAPDKSGLPSDRFSAERTGGSVSTLTIQRTQQEDSAVYLCASSARQGNYGYTFGSGTRLTVV.

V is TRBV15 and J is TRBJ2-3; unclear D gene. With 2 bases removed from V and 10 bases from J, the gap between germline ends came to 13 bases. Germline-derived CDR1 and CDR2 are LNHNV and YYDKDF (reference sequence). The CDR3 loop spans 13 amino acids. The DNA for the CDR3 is TGTGCCACCAGCAGACAAAAGGCCGGGTCGCAGTATTTT. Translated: CATSRQKAGSQYF.

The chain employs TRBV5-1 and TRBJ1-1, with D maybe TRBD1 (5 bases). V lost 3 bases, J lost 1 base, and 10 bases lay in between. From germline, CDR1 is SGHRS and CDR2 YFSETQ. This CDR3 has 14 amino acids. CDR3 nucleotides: TGCGCCAGCAGCTGGGACGGGGCGAACACTGAAGCTTTCTTT. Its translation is CASSWDGANTEAFF.

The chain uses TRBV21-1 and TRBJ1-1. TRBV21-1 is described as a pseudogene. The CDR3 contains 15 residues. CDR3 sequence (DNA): TGTGCCAGCAGCAAATTCGCAGCTGCGGGCACTGAAGCTTTCTTT. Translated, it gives CASSKFAAAGTEAFF.

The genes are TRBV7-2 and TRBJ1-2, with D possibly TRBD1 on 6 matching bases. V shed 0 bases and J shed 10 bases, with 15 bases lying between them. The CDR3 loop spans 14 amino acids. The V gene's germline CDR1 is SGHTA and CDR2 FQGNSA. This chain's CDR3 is CASSLAPNRVDYTF. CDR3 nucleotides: TGTGCCAGCAGCTTAGCCCCGAACAGGGTGGACTACACCTTC.

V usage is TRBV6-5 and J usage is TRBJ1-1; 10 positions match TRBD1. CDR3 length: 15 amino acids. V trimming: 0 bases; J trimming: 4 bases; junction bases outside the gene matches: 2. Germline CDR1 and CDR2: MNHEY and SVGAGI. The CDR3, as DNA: TGTGCCAGCAGTTACTCTAGGACAGGGGGCACTGAAGCTTTCTTT. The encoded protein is CASSYSRTGGTEAFF.

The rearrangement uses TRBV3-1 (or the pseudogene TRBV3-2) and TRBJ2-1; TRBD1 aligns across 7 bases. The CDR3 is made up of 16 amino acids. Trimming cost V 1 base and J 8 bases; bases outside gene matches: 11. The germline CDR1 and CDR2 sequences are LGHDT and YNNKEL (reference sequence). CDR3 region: CASSQGRDSLRDEQFF. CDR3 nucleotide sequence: TGTGCCAGCAGCCAAGGAAGGGACAGCCTCAGGGATGAGCAGTTCTTC.

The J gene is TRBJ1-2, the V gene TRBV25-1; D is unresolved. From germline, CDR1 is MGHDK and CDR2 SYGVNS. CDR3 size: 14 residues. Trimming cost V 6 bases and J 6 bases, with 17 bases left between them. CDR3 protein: CASSTFWARDGYTF. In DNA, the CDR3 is TGTGCCAGCAGCACCTTTTGGGCCCGGGATGGCTACACCTTC.